This T cell receptor beta chain comes out of a study of T-cell reconstitution after alpha-beta-depleted transplantation in children. This clonotype was recorded many times. The authors prepared the TCRbeta library with unique molecular identifiers. TCRdb processed the PCR reads anew with MiXCR; each CDR3 protein has one entry. The table records about 600,000 distinct CDR3 sequences, over 9.5% of them present only once. This TCR came from a human donor who donated a stem cell graft to a child with acute myeloid leukemia. The sample in question was PBMCs from the stem cell graft donor, obtained from the stem cell graft.

The CDR3 sequence is CASSTGVQPQHF. CDR3 sequence (DNA): TGTGCCAGCAGTACGGGGGTGCAGCCCCAGCATTTT. The V and J genes are TRBV6-5 and TRBJ1-5, with D possibly being TRBD1 (5 bases). Trimming took off 5 bases at V and 7 bases at J, with 9 bases between the two ends. The germline V gene encodes CDR1 MNHEY and CDR2 SVGAGI. The CDR3 extends over 12 amino acids.